This is a list of T cell receptor beta chains from one sample in a study of CD8 T cell repertoires and HIV-1 epitope variants. These receptors have no identified antigens. Method: immunoSEQ multiplex PCR; TCRdb's copy keeps in-frame clones and lacks some. The repertoire has 6,100 or so clones, roughly 71% of them found once; the top ten carry around 40%. Sequences were obtained from cultured CD8+ T cells derived from PBMCs. All receptors come from a male donor with HIV. Both conserved end residues are part of each CDR3. The D gene is left open where the match is weak. Rows give clone size only sometimes, using once, few, many, or a class for an expanded clone.

.	TRBD1	TRBV29-1	TRBJ1-1	TGCAGCGTTGAAGATTGGACAGGAGAAGCTTTCTTT	CSVEDWTGEAFF
few	TRBD1	TRBV16	TRBJ1-2	TGTGCCAGCAGCCTCGGGACAGCCTCGGGCTACACCTTC	CASSLGTASGYTF
once	.	TRBV7-8	TRBJ2-1	TGTGCCAGCAGCCTACCCGCAAACCCCACAGGGCCGGCGGGCGATGAGCAGTTCTTC	CASSLPANPTGPAGDEQFF
once	.	TRBV19	TRBJ1-6	TGTGCCAGTAGTATAGGGCTGGGGACACAAGGATCACCCCTCCACTTT	CASSIGLGTQGSPLHF
.	TRBD2	TRBV9	TRBJ2-3	TGTGCCAGCAGCGTTGGCGGGAGAGGTACAGATACGCAGTATTTT	CASSVGGRGTDTQYF
.	TRBD2	TRBV11-3	TRBJ2-2	TGTGCCAGCAGCTTCGTGGTAGCGGGTAACACCGGGGAGCTGTTTTTT	CASSFVVAGNTGELFF
.	TRBD1	TRBV27	TRBJ1-2	TGTGCCAGCCGGGACAGGGGGAACTATGGCTACACCTTC	CASRDRGNYGYTF
once	.	TRBV5-8	TRBJ1-3	TGTGCCAGCAGCTTGACAGGAACGAGCTCTGGAAACACCATATATTTT	CASSLTGTSSGNTIYF
.	.	TRBV15	TRBJ1-5	TGTGCCACCCAAGAGAGACGCAATCAGCCCCAGCATTTT	CATQERRNQPQHF
few	.	TRBV2	TRBJ1-2	TGTGCCAGCAGTGCGTGGGGGCAGAATGGCTACACCTTC	CASSAWGQNGYTF
.	.	TRBV29-1	TRBJ2-5	TGCAGCGTTGAAGACTGGACGGAGGGGCCTCAAGAGACCCAGTACTTC	CSVEDWTEGPQETQYF
once	.	TRBV27	TRBJ1-1	TGTGCCAGCATCCGAGGGGGGGGCACTGAAGCTTTCTTT	CASIRGGGTEAFF
few	.	TRBV4-3	TRBJ1-1	TGCGCCAGCAGCCAAGATCCGAAGAACACTGAAGCTTTCTTT	CASSQDPKNTEAFF
.	.	TRBV28	TRBJ1-4	TGTGCCAGCAGTTTACTTCAGGGAGGGGAAAAACTGTTTTTT	CASSLLQGGEKLFF
once	TRBD2	TRBV9	TRBJ2-3	TGTGCCAGCAGCGTAGAGGGTAGCGGGGTCACAGATACGCAGTATTTT	CASSVEGSGVTDTQYF
.	.	TRBV19	TRBJ2-1	TGTGCCAGTAGTATAGTCTCAGGGGCCTCCTACAATGAGCAGCTCTTC	CASSIVSGASYNEQLF
.	.	TRBV19	TRBJ2-2	TGTGCCAGTACTTTCCCCAACACCGGGGAGCTGTTTTTT	CASTFPNTGELFF
.	.	TRBV11-2	TRBJ1-3	TGTGCCAGCAGCTTTCCCCGTGCGGGAGTTGGTGGAAACACCATATATTTT	CASSFPRAGVGGNTIYF
.	TRBD1	TRBV10-3	TRBJ1-6	TGTGCCATCAGTGACCGGGCAGAAGGACAGGGGAATTCACCCCTCCACTTT	CAISDRAEGQGNSPLHF
once	.	TRBV28	TRBJ2-7	TGTGCCAGCAGTTCCAACTACGAGCAGTACTTC	CASSSNYEQYF
.	TRBD2	TRBV7-6	TRBJ2-1	TGTGCCAGCAGCTTCGCCGCGGGACTAGCGGTAGGAGGTGAGCAGTTCTTC	CASSFAAGLAVGGEQFF
.	.	TRBV5-8	TRBJ1-3	TGTGCCAGCAGCTTCGGACGGGACCCTGGAAACACCATATATTTT	CASSFGRDPGNTIYF
.	.	TRBV27	TRBJ2-3	TGTGCCAGCAGTTCGTTCACAGATACGCAGTATTTT	CASSSFTDTQYF
.	TRBD2	TRBV27	TRBJ2-3	TGTGCCAGCAGTTCCAGCCCCTTAGCGGGGGGGACCAGCACAGATACGCAGTATTTT	CASSSSPLAGGTSTDTQYF
.	.	TRBV7-5	TRBJ2-6	TGTGCCAGAATTGGTAGACAAAGTCGGGCCAACGTCCTGACTTTC	CARIGRQSRANVLTF
.	TRBD1	TRBV5-1	TRBJ2-1	TGCGCCAGCAGCTTAATGCCTGGGACAGACAATGAGCAGTTCTTC	CASSLMPGTDNEQFF
.	.	TRBV11-2	TRBJ1-2	TGTGCCAGCGGCAGGGACGACTATGGCTACACCTTC	CASGRDDYGYTF
.	.	TRBV10-3	TRBJ1-1	TGTGCCATCAGTGAGGGAGGGACCGCCGAAGCTTTCTTT	CAISEGGTAEAFF
few	.	TRBV18	TRBJ1-1	TGTGCCAGCTCACCATTTCCAGATAACACTGAAGCTTTCTTT	CASSPFPDNTEAFF
.	.	TRBV4-2	TRBJ2-7	TGTGCCAGCAGCCAAGGGGAGAGCGGGTCCTACGAGCAGTACTTC	CASSQGESGSYEQYF
.	.	TRBV27	TRBJ1-2	TGTGCCAGCAGTTTATCGGGCCTCTATGGCTACACCTTC	CASSLSGLYGYTF